These T cell receptor beta chains were read from a single sample in a study of response to subunit inactivated influenza vaccine. Each CDR3 protein gets one entry after TCRdb re-called the RT-PCR reads with MiXCR. The table shows 650,000 to 800,000 distinct CDR3 sequences, with about 18% occurring only once. The starting material was PBMCs from blood, obtained roughly 5 days after vaccination. The receptors come from a man in his forties or fifties who received an inactivated influenza vaccine. Both conserved end residues are part of each CDR3. Each record gives: CDR3 length, J gene, D gene, V gene, CDR3 protein. A D gene is named only where the DNA matches it firmly.

13 TRBJ2-1 NA TRBV5-1 CASRAISYNEQFF
14 TRBJ2-1 NA TRBV12-3/TRBV12-4 CASSPSGDRDEQFF
15 TRBJ2-3 TRBD1 TRBV5-1 CASSPEGTDTDTQYF
15 TRBJ2-3 NA TRBV6-4 CASSPSGERTDTQYF
14 TRBJ1-1 NA TRBV7-3 CASSVTGLGTEAFF
14 TRBJ2-3 TRBD2 TRBV7-3 CASSFAGATDTQYF
13 TRBJ2-7 NA TRBV29-1 CSVVLAGSYEQYF
14 TRBJ2-1 NA TRBV6-5 CASSYSNRANEQFF
15 TRBJ2-3 TRBD2 TRBV7-2 CASGPSGSRTDTQYF
12 TRBJ1-2 NA TRBV3-1 CASSREDYGYTF
16 TRBJ2-3 TRBD1 TRBV5-1 CASRPDRGIHTDTQYF
15 TRBJ1-5 NA TRBV5-1 CASSPGHGGNQPQHF